The TCR beta chain described here comes from a study of blood T cell repertoires in COVID-19. About the research overall: From T cells, B-cell-depleted T cells, or PBMCs came the material, which was cDNA or gDNA.

Germline values: CDR1 LGHNA, CDR2 YNFKEQ. J gave up 5 bases and V 0 bases, and 9 bases lay outside the gene matches. CDR3 size: 16 residues. TCRdb's table, derived via immunoSEQ multiplex PCR, lists solely in-frame clones and lacks some. Here the sample spans around 24,000 clones, 81% being singletons. The material sequenced was peripheral blood. The TCR originated in a man in his fifties or sixties with active or convalescent COVID-19. The chain combines TRBV4-2 with TRBJ2-7; 8 nucleotides match TRBD2. Here the CDR3 DNA reads TGTGCCAGCAGCCAAGAGCCCGGGAGCGGGAGTCACGAGCAGTACTTC. It yields the protein CASSQEPGSGSHEQYF.